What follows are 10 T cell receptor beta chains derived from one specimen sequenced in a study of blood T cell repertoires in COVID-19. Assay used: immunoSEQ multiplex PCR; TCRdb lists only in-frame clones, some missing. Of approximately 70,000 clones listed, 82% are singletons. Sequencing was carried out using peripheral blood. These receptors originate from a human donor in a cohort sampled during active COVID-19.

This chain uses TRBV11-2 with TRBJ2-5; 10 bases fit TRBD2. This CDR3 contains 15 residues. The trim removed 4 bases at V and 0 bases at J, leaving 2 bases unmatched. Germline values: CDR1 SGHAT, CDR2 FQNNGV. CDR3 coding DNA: TGTGCCAGCAGCTCTAGCGGGGGCCACCAAGAGACCCAGTACTTC. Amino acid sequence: CASSSSGGHQETQYF.

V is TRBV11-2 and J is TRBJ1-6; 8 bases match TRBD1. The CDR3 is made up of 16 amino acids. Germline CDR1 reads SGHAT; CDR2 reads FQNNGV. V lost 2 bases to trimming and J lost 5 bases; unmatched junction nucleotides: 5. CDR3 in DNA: TGTGCCAGCAGCTTAACCCGGACAGGGAATAATTCACCCCTCCACTTT. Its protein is CASSLTRTGNNSPLHF.

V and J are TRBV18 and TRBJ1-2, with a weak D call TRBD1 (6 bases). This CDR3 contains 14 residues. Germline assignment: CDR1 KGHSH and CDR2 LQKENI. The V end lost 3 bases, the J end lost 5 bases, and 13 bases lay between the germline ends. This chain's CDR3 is CASSPDRELYGYTF. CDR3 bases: TGTGCCAGCTCACCGGACAGAGAACTATATGGCTACACCTTC.

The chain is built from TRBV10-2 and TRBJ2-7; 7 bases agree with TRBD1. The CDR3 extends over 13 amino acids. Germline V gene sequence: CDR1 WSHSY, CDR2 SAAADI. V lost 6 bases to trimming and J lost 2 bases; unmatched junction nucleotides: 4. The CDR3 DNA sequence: TGCGCCAGCAGCCGGACAGGAACCTACGAGCAGTACTTC. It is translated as CASSRTGTYEQYF.

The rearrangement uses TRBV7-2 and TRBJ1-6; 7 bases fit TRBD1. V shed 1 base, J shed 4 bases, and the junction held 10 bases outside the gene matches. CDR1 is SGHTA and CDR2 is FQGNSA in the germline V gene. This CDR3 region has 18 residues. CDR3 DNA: TGTGCCAGCAGCTTAGTCGTCCTAGGGACAGTATATAATTCACCCCTCCACTTT. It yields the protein CASSLVVLGTVYNSPLHF.

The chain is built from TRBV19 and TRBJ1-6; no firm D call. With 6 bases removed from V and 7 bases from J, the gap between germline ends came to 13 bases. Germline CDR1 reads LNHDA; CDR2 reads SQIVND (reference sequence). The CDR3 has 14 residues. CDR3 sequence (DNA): TGTGCCAGTAGCCTGACTACCTCAAATTCACCCCTCCACTTT. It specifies CASSLTTSNSPLHF.

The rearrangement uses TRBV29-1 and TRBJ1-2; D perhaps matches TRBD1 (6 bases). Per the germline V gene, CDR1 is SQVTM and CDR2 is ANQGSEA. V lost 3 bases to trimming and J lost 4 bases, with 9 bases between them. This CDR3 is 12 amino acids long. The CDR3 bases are TGCAGCGTTGAGAGGGGGGGCTATGGCTACACCTTC. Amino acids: CSVERGGYGYTF.

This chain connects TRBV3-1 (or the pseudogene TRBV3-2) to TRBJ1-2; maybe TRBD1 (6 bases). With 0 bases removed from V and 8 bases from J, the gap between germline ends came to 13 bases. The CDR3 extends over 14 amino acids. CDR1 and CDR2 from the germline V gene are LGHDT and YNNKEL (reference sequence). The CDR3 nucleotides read TGTGCCAGCAGCCAAGAAGGGGGAGTTGGGGGCTACACCTTC. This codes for CASSQEGGVGGYTF.

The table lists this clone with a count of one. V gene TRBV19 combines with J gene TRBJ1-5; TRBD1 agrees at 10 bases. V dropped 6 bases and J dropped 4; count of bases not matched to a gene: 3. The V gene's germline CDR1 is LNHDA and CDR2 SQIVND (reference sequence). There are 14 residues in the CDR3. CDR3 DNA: TGTGCCAGTAGAGGACAGGGGGTGAATCAGCCCCAGCATTTT. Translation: CASRGQGVNQPQHF.

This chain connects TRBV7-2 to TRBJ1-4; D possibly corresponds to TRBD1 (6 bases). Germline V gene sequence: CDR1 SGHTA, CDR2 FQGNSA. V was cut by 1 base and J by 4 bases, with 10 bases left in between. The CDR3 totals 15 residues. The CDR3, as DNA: TGTGCCAGCAGCTTAGTACAGGGCTATAATGAAAAACTGTTTTTT. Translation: CASSLVQGYNEKLFF.